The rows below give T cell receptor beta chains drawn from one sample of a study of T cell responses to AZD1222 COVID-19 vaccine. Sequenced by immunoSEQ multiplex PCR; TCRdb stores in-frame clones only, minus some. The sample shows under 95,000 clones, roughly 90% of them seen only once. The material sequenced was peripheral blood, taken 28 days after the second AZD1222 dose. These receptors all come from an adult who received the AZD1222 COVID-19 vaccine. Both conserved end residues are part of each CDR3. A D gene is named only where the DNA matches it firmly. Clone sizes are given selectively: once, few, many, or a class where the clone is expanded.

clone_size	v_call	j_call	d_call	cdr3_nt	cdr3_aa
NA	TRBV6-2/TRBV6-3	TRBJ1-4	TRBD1	TGTGCCAGCAGTTCCGCCCGGGGACAGGGCGGGGAAAAACTGTTTTTT	CASSSARGQGGEKLFF
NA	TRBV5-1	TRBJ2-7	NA	TGCGCCAGCAGCTTGGAGGGGGGGGCCTACGAGCAGTACTTC	CASSLEGGAYEQYF
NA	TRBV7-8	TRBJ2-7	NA	TGTGCCAGCTCTCTGGGGGACTCCTACGAGCAGTACTTC	CASSLGDSYEQYF
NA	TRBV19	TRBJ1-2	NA	TGTGCCAGTACCCCGGGACCCTATGGCTACACCTTC	CASTPGPYGYTF
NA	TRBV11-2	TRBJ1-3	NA	TGTGCCAGCAGCTCCGCTCGACTGTTCTCTGGAAACACCATATATTTT	CASSSARLFSGNTIYF
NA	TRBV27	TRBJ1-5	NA	TGTGCCAGCAGTGATACAGGGAGAAGTAGCAATCAGCCCCAGCATTTT	CASSDTGRSSNQPQHF
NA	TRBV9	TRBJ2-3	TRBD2	TGTGCCAGCAGCCTACCTCGCGGGAGGCCGACAGATACGCAGTATTTT	CASSLPRGRPTDTQYF
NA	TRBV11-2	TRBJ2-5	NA	TGTGCCAGCAGCCTCACTATACAAGAGACCCAGTACTTC	CASSLTIQETQYF
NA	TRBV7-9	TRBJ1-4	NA	TGTGCCAGCAGCGCAGGCGGATCCGGACTGTTTTTT	CASSAGGSGLFF
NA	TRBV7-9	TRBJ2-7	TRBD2	TGTGCCAGCAGCTTGCGGGGGTTAGGGTCCTACGAGCAGTACTTC	CASSLRGLGSYEQYF
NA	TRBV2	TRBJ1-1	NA	TGTGCCAGCAGTGATTTGGGGGGCACTGAAGCTTTCTTT	CASSDLGGTEAFF
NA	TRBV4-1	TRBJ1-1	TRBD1	TGCGCCAGCAGCCAGGGGACAGGGGTCGGGATGAACACTGAAGCTTTCTTT	CASSQGTGVGMNTEAFF
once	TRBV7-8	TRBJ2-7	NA	TGTGCCAGCAGCTTAGGCCCTACGGCCTACGAGCAGTACTTC	CASSLGPTAYEQYF
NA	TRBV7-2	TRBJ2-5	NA	TGTGCCAGCAGCTTAAATAGACAAGAGACCCAGTACTTC	CASSLNRQETQYF
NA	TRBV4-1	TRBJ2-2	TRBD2	TGCGCCAGCAGCCAACCTTCTAGCGGCGGCGGGGAGCTGTTTTTT	CASSQPSSGGGELFF
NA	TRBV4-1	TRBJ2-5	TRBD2	TGCGCCAGCAGCCAAGGACTAGCGGGAATCGTCCGAGGGGAGACCCAGTACTTC	CASSQGLAGIVRGETQYF
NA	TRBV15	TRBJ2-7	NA	TGTGCCACCAGCAGAGTCGGAGGAGGGGCTCAACTCTACGAGCAGTACTTC	CATSRVGGGAQLYEQYF
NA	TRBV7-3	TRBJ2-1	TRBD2	TGTGCCAGCGGGGACCTCTCCCTAGCGGGCAGGTACAATGAGCAGTTCTTC	CASGDLSLAGRYNEQFF
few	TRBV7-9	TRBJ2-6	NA	TGTGCCAGCAGCCCTCCTTTCCGACAGAGGGGGGCCAACGTCCTGACTTTC	CASSPPFRQRGANVLTF